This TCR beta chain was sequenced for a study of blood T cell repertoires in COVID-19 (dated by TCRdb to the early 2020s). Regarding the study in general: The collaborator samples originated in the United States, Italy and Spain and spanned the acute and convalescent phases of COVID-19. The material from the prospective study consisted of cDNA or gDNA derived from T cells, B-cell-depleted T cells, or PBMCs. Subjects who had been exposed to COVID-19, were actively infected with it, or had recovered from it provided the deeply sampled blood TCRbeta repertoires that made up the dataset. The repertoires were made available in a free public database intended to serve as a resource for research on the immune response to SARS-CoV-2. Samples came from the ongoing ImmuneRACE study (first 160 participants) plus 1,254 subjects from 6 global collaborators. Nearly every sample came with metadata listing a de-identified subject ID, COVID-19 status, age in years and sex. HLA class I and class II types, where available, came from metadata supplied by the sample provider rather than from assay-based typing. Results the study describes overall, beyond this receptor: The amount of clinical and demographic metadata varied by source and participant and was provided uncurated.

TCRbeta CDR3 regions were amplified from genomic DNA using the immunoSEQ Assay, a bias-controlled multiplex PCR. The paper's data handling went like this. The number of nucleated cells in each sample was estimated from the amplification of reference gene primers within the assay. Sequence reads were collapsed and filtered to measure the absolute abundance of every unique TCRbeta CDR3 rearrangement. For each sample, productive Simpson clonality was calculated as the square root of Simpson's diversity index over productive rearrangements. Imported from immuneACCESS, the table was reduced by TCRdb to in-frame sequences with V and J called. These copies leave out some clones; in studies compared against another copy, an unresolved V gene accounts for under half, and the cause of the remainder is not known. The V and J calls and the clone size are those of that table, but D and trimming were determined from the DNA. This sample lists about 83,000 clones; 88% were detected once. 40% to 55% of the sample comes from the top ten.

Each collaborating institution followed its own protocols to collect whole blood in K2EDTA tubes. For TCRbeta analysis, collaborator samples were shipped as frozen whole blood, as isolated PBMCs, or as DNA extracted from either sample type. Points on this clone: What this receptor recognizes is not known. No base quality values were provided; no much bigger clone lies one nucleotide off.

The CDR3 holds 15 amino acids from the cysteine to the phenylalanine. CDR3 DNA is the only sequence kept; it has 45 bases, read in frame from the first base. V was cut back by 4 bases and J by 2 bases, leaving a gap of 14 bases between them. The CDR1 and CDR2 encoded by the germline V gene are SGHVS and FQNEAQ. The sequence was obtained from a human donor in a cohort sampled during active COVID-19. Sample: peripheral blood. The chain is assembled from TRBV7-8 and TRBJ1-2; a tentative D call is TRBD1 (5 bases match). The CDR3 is CASSSNRQSNYGYTF. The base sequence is TGTGCCAGCAGCTCAAATCGACAGAGCAACTATGGCTACACCTTC.